Listed below are T cell receptor beta chains from one sample, sequenced in a study of blood T cell repertoires in COVID-19. Libraries were prepared by immunoSEQ multiplex PCR; TCRdb keeps only in-frame clonotypes and omits some of them. The table lists approximately 300,000 clones, roughly 84% of them singletons. The sample comprised peripheral blood. These receptors were obtained from a person aged 70 to 80 with COVID-19, enrolled during active disease. Each CDR3 is given with its conserved first and last residue. The D gene is left open where the match is weak. Rows may omit the clone size; those that give it use once, few, many or a size class.

CDR3 DNA	CDR3 protein	V gene	clone size	J gene	D gene
TGTGCCAGCAGTTCTCCCCAGGACAGGGGGGACAATGAGCAGTTCTTC	CASSSPQDRGDNEQFF	TRBV6-2/TRBV6-3	NA	TRBJ2-1	TRBD1
TGCGCCAGCAGCCGCATAATGACAGGGGAGGGGACCGGGGAGCTGTTTTTT	CASSRIMTGEGTGELFF	TRBV5-1	NA	TRBJ2-2	NA
TGTGCCAGCAGGGAACAGGGTCGCGAGACCCAGTACTTC	CASREQGRETQYF	TRBV11-2	NA	TRBJ2-5	NA
TGTGCCAGTAGTATCGGGACTAGCGGGACGAATGAGCAGTTCTTC	CASSIGTSGTNEQFF	TRBV19	NA	TRBJ2-1	TRBD2
TGTGCCAGCAGTCGCCTCACGGGCTATGGCTACACCTTC	CASSRLTGYGYTF	TRBV12-3/TRBV12-4	NA	TRBJ1-2	NA
TGTGCCAGCAGTTTCGCTGCAGGCACTGAAGCTTTCTTT	CASSFAAGTEAFF	TRBV28	once	TRBJ1-1	NA
TGTGCCAGCAGCTTAAGGAGGGGGCTTGCCGAGACCCAGTACTTC	CASSLRRGLAETQYF	TRBV7-9	NA	TRBJ2-5	NA
TGTGCCAGCAGTTCCCCTGGACAGGGTGGACGCGGTACGCAGTATTTT	CASSSPGQGGRGTQYF	TRBV28	NA	TRBJ2-3	TRBD1
TGTGCCAGCAGCTCTCCGGGACTAGCGTCTTCCTACGAGCAGTACTTC	CASSSPGLASSYEQYF	TRBV7-9	NA	TRBJ2-7	TRBD2
TGCGCCAGCAGCTTGGGGCGGGGGACCACTCTGATGCCGAACACCGGGGAGCTGTTTTTT	CASSLGRGTTLMPNTGELFF	TRBV5-1	NA	TRBJ2-2	TRBD2
TGTGCCAGCACCCCCTCTTACGGGGAGCTGTTTTTT	CASTPSYGELFF	TRBV6-2/TRBV6-3	NA	TRBJ2-2	NA
TGTGCCAGCAGTACCACAGGGGAAGTTGGTCAGCCCCAGCATTTT	CASSTTGEVGQPQHF	TRBV6-2/TRBV6-3	NA	TRBJ1-5	TRBD1
TGTGCCAGCAGCACGAGACAGGACCGTGGCTATGGCTACACCTTC	CASSTRQDRGYGYTF	TRBV7-2	NA	TRBJ1-2	NA
TGCGCCAGCAGCCAAGATAGCGCGGGGAACACAGATACGCAGTATTTT	CASSQDSAGNTDTQYF	TRBV4-3	few	TRBJ2-3	NA
TGTGCCAGCAGCCGGGGGGCGGTATCCTACAATGAGCAGTTCTTC	CASSRGAVSYNEQFF	TRBV7-2	NA	TRBJ2-1	NA
TGCGCCAGCATCACTAGGGAAAGCAAGCGGCCCCAGCATTTT	CASITRESKRPQHF	TRBV10-1	NA	TRBJ1-5	NA
TGTGCCGGCAACAGGGGGCTCACTGAAGCTTTCTTT	CAGNRGLTEAFF	TRBV30	once	TRBJ1-1	TRBD1
TGTGCCAGCAGTATTGAGACAGGGTACAATTCACCCCTCCACTTT	CASSIETGYNSPLHF	TRBV6-5	NA	TRBJ1-6	TRBD1
TGTGCCAGCACCCCGGGGGGGCAGGATACGCAGTATTTT	CASTPGGQDTQYF	TRBV12-3/TRBV12-4	NA	TRBJ2-3	TRBD2
TGTGCCAGCAGTTCCACGAGCGGGAGGAAGTTTAGCGAGCAGTACTTC	CASSSTSGRKFSEQYF	TRBV6-2/TRBV6-3	few	TRBJ2-7	TRBD2
TGTGCCATCAGTGAGTCGAAACAGGGTGGAAATGGCTACACCTTC	CAISESKQGGNGYTF	TRBV10-3	NA	TRBJ1-2	NA
TGTGCCAGCTCACCCGCCGCTCTACTCTCCCGGGGAAACACCATATATTTT	CASSPAALLSRGNTIYF	TRBV18	NA	TRBJ1-3	NA
TGTGCCAGCAGTCTTCGACTAGCGGGGGGGCCCTACGAGCAGTACTTC	CASSLRLAGGPYEQYF	TRBV6-2/TRBV6-3	few	TRBJ2-7	TRBD2
TGCGCCAGCAGCTTGGGCGGGACAGGGGGACCGGCTGGCTACACCTTC	CASSLGGTGGPAGYTF	TRBV5-1	few	TRBJ1-2	TRBD1
TGTGCCAGCAGCTCGCAGGGGGCTCACACTGAAGCTTTCTTT	CASSSQGAHTEAFF	TRBV11-1	NA	TRBJ1-1	TRBD1
TGTGCCAGCAGTGGGAGAGACTACAATGAGCAGTTCTTC	CASSGRDYNEQFF	TRBV6-6	NA	TRBJ2-1	NA
TGTGCCAGCAGCCAAGTGAATTCGTTGGGCCTCCGGAATTCACCCCTCCACTTT	CASSQVNSLGLRNSPLHF	TRBV3-1/TRBV3-2	NA	TRBJ1-6	NA
TGTGCCAGCTCACCTGGCCCTTTGCAGCCCCAGCATTTT	CASSPGPLQPQHF	TRBV18	NA	TRBJ1-5	NA
TGTGCCAGCAGTAGTACCCACAGGGTTGAAAAACTGTTTTTT	CASSSTHRVEKLFF	TRBV2	once	TRBJ1-4	NA
TGTGCCAGCAGCGACCCGGACAGGAGGGAGACCCAGTACTTC	CASSDPDRRETQYF	TRBV2	NA	TRBJ2-5	TRBD1
TGTGCCAGCAGCCCGGGACAGACTAATGAAAAACTGTTTTTT	CASSPGQTNEKLFF	TRBV7-4	NA	TRBJ1-4	TRBD1
TGTGCCAGCAGCCAAGTATCCAGGGTAGGTGGCTACACCTTC	CASSQVSRVGGYTF	TRBV3-1/TRBV3-2	NA	TRBJ1-2	NA
TGCGCCAGCAGCGAAAAGCGGAACACCGGGGAGCTGTTTTTT	CASSEKRNTGELFF	TRBV5-1	NA	TRBJ2-2	NA
TGTGCCAGCACCGGGCCCGGGACAGGGGGATACGAGCAGTACTTC	CASTGPGTGGYEQYF	TRBV5-4	NA	TRBJ2-7	TRBD1
TGTGCCAGCTCTCGGGAGGGGAACACAGATACGCAGTATTTT	CASSREGNTDTQYF	TRBV18	NA	TRBJ2-3	TRBD2
TGTGCCACGAGAAACAGGGGGTTTGAAGCTTTCTTT	CATRNRGFEAFF	TRBV2	few	TRBJ1-1	TRBD1
TGTGCCAGCAGGACCCTAGCGGGAGGGTCCTACAATGAGCAGTTCTTC	CASRTLAGGSYNEQFF	TRBV6-6	NA	TRBJ2-1	TRBD2
TGTGCCAGCAGCGTAGTGGGCTTCGGGGGGGAGACCCAGTACTTC	CASSVVGFGGETQYF	TRBV9	NA	TRBJ2-5	TRBD2
TGCAGCGTTGAATTGCTAGCGGCTCTACGGGAGCAGTTCTTC	CSVELLAALREQFF	TRBV29-1	NA	TRBJ2-1	TRBD2
TGTGCCAGCAGTTTAAGATTGGGACACAGCACAGATACGCAGTATTTT	CASSLRLGHSTDTQYF	TRBV27	NA	TRBJ2-3	NA
TGTGCCAGCAGCTCTAGCGGGGGGGCCAATGAGCAGTTCTTC	CASSSSGGANEQFF	TRBV7-3	NA	TRBJ2-1	TRBD2
TGTGCCAGCAGCCTCGGGACTCCCAATTCACCCCTCCACTTT	CASSLGTPNSPLHF	TRBV27	NA	TRBJ1-6	NA
TGTGCCAGCAGTTACTTTGGGGGCCTGAACACTGAAGCTTTCTTT	CASSYFGGLNTEAFF	TRBV6-5	NA	TRBJ1-1	NA
TGTGCCAGCAGCTTAGATCGACACCCGAACACTGAAGCTTTCTTT	CASSLDRHPNTEAFF	TRBV7-2	NA	TRBJ1-1	NA
TGCGCCAGCAGCCAAGTCCAACCAGGGCAGCAGTACTTC	CASSQVQPGQQYF	TRBV4-1	NA	TRBJ2-7	NA
TGTGCCAGCAGCTTGGCCGGGCGGGAGAAGGACGAGCAGTACTTC	CASSLAGREKDEQYF	TRBV5-4	NA	TRBJ2-7	TRBD2
TGCGCCAGCAGCTCCGACAGGACCACTGAAGCTTTCTTT	CASSSDRTTEAFF	TRBV4-3	NA	TRBJ1-1	NA
TGCAGTGCTGGCGGCGGAAACACCATATATTTT	CSAGGGNTIYF	TRBV20-1	NA	TRBJ1-3	NA
TGCAGTGCTAGTACAGGGAGCTCCTACGAGCAGTACTTC	CSASTGSSYEQYF	TRBV20-1	NA	TRBJ2-7	NA
TGTGCCAGCAGCTTACGGACTAGCGGGGGGAGCTCCTACAATGAGCAGTTCTTC	CASSLRTSGGSSYNEQFF	TRBV7-2	NA	TRBJ2-1	TRBD2
TGTGCCAGCAGCCCCCGGTCCTTCACCGGGGAGCTGTTTTTT	CASSPRSFTGELFF	TRBV7-9	NA	TRBJ2-2	NA
TGTGCCAGCAGTTGGCGGGGGAACGCCAAAAACATTCAGTACTTC	CASSWRGNAKNIQYF	TRBV27	NA	TRBJ2-4	TRBD2
TGTGCCAGCAGCGCTGGACTAGCGGGGATCGATGAGCAGTTCTTC	CASSAGLAGIDEQFF	TRBV5-4	NA	TRBJ2-1	TRBD2
TGTGCCAGCAGCGCCGGGATATACGAGCAGTACTTC	CASSAGIYEQYF	TRBV5-4	NA	TRBJ2-7	NA
TGTGCCAGCAGTTTATATGGCGGGGGGGCCCGTAATGAGCAGTTCTTC	CASSLYGGGARNEQFF	TRBV27	NA	TRBJ2-1	TRBD2